A single sample gave rise to the 25 T cell receptor beta chains below, sequenced in a study of T cells after yellow fever vaccination. Each CDR3 protein is one row after TCRdb ran MiXCR on the 5' RACE reads. Here the sample spans a few hundred thousand distinct CDR3 sequences, 6.8% being singletons. The sequencing used PBMCs, collected about 49 days after the first yellow fever vaccination. These receptors all stem from a man younger than 35 who received the YFV17D yellow fever vaccine.

This clonotype was seen ten or more times. The V and J genes are TRBV20-1 and TRBJ2-1, with 8 bases identical to TRBD2. Trimming removed 7 bases from V and 0 bases from J; junction bases left unmatched: 2. This CDR3 has 13 residues. The germline V gene encodes CDR1 DFQATT and CDR2 SNEGSKA (reference sequence). CDR3 protein: CSGTSRSYNEQFF. The CDR3 DNA sequence: TGCAGTGGGACTAGCCGCTCCTACAATGAGCAGTTCTTC.

This clonotype has a count of ten or more. The V gene is TRBV7-3, the J gene TRBJ2-4, with a possible D match to TRBD2 (5 bases). Trimming took 7 bases from V and 0 from J, leaving 16 bases between them. Germline CDR1 SGHTA, CDR2 FQGTGA. The CDR3 spans 16 residues. In nucleotides, the CDR3 is TGTGCCAGCAATAAAGGAGGAACACTAGCCAAAAACATTCAGTACTTC. Translation: CASNKGGTLAKNIQYF.

This clonotype has only a few counts. The CDR3 protein is CASSSGQGLSEAFF. In nucleotides, the CDR3 is TGCGCCAGCAGCTCCGGACAGGGACTTTCCGAAGCTTTCTTT. This chain uses TRBV5-1 with TRBJ1-1, with 8 bases lining up with TRBD1. Germline V CDR1 and CDR2: SGHRS, YFSETQ. Trimming at V came to 3 bases and at J to 8 bases, leaving 9 bases not matched to a gene. The CDR3 totals 14 residues.

The V gene is TRBV29-1, the J gene TRBJ1-2, with TRBD1 matching over 9 bases. The germline CDR1 and CDR2 sequences are SQVTM and ANQGSEA. The CDR3 runs 14 residues. The ends lost 4 bases at V and 4 bases at J; junction bases unmatched: 7. The CDR3 reads CSVGNRGLSYGYTF. The CDR3 region has the DNA TGCAGCGTTGGGAACAGGGGGCTGAGCTATGGCTACACCTTC.

The chain combines TRBV9 with TRBJ2-7; 16 nucleotides agree with TRBD2. Germline lookup yields CDR1 SGDLS and CDR2 YYNGEE. The V and J ends lost 5 bases and 4 bases, in that order; junction bases with no gene match: 6. The CDR3 is 16 residues long. The CDR3, as DNA: TGTGCCAGCAGTGGGACTAGCGGGGGGGGCGAGTACGAGCAGTACTTC. Amino acids: CASSGTSGGGEYEQYF.

The chain is built from TRBV18 and TRBJ1-2, with 7 bases identical to TRBD1. The CDR3 contains 16 residues. Looked up from germline, CDR1 is KGHSH and CDR2 is LQKENI. J lost 5 bases, V lost 1 base, and 10 bases had no gene match. This CDR3 is CASSPQPGQTIYGYTF. The CDR3, as DNA: TGTGCCAGCTCACCACAGCCGGGACAGACAATTTATGGCTACACCTTC.

This clonotype was found many times. V gene TRBV5-1 combines with J gene TRBJ2-2, with 7 bases fitting TRBD1. Losses at the gene ends were 3 bases for V and 4 bases for J; bases not matched to a gene: 9. The CDR3 is 16 residues long. Germline CDR1 and CDR2: SGHRS and YFSETQ. As DNA, the CDR3 is TGCGCCAGCAGCTCCTACAGGGGCCCGGGCACCGGGGAGCTGTTTTTT. Its protein product is CASSSYRGPGTGELFF.

V usage is TRBV12-3 or TRBV12-4 and J usage is TRBJ1-1, with 7 bases aligning to TRBD1. The CDR3 runs to 13 residues. J gave up 4 bases and V 8 bases, and 7 bases lay outside the gene matches. This CDR3 is CASQTGLRTEAFF. The CDR3, as DNA: TGTGCCAGCCAGACAGGGTTGCGCACTGAAGCTTTCTTT.

Only a few counts were recorded for this clonotype. The rearrangement joins TRBV7-2 to TRBJ2-6; TRBD2 is a possible D gene (6 bases). Looked up from germline, CDR1 is SGHTA and CDR2 is FQGNSA. V shed 3 bases and J shed 4 bases, with 13 bases lying between them. The CDR3 contains 16 residues. The CDR3 is CASSLGGTLGANVLTF. In nucleotides, the CDR3 is TGTGCCAGCAGCTTGGGAGGTACTCTGGGGGCCAACGTCCTGACTTTC.

This clonotype occurred a few times. V gene TRBV3-1 combines with J gene TRBJ2-7; 10 bases map to TRBD2. Trimming cost V 3 bases and J 1 base; bases outside gene matches: 0. CDR1 is LGHDT and CDR2 is YNNKEL in the germline V gene (reference sequence). The CDR3 is 14 amino acids. The CDR3 is CASSQTSGSYEQYF. In DNA, the CDR3 is TGTGCCAGCAGCCAGACTAGCGGGTCCTACGAGCAGTACTTC.

This CDR3 is CASSTRSETQYF. The CDR3 coding sequence is TGTGCCAGCAGCACCCGGTCCGAGACCCAGTACTTC. V and J are TRBV7-8 and TRBJ2-5; D is ambiguous. Germline CDR1 SGHVS, CDR2 FQNEAQ. V dropped 5 bases and J dropped 5 bases, with 9 bases sitting between them. The CDR3 runs to 12 residues.

This clonotype appeared many times. The chain carries TRBV20-1 and TRBJ1-1; perhaps TRBD1 as D (5 bases). Germline loops: CDR1 DFQATT, CDR2 SNEGSKA (reference sequence). This CDR3 spans 10 amino acids. Trimming stripped 3 bases from V and 8 bases from J, with 7 bases between. The CDR3 loop is CSASNREAFF. CDR3 nucleotide sequence: TGCAGTGCTAGTAACAGGGAAGCTTTCTTT.

The V and J genes are TRBV29-1 and TRBJ1-2; maybe TRBD1 (5 bases). Trimming shortened V by 2 bases and J by 2 bases, and 21 bases separated the two germline ends. The germline V gene encodes CDR1 SQVTM and CDR2 ANQGSEA. The CDR3 covers 17 residues. The CDR3, as DNA: TGCAGCGTTGAAACCGGCGGAAAACGGGGGGTCAACTATGGCTACACCTTC. Amino acids: CSVETGGKRGVNYGYTF. The variable domain in full, with the rest retrieved from reference TRBV29-1 and TRBJ1-2, is SAVISQKPSRDICQRGTSLTIQCQVDSQVTMMFWYRQQPGQSLTLIATANQGSEATYESGFVIDKFPISRPNLTFSTLTVSNMSPEDSSIYLCSVETGGKRGVNYGYTFGSGTRLTVV.

This clonotype was recorded at least ten times. The chain links TRBV7-9 to TRBJ2-4; D is possibly TRBD1 or TRBD2 (5 bases each). V was pared by 5 bases and J by 0 bases, with 8 bases between. CDR1 SEHNR and CDR2 FQNEAQ come from the germline V gene (reference sequence). The CDR3 has 14 amino acids. In DNA form, the CDR3 reads TGTGCCAGCAGCGGGGGAGTAGCCAAAAACATTCAGTACTTC. Translating gives CASSGGVAKNIQYF.

The rearrangement uses TRBV7-9 and TRBJ1-1; D gene unclear. V was shortened by 4 bases and J by 5 bases, with 14 bases between the two germline ends. The CDR3 has 14 amino acids. Germline V CDR1 and CDR2: SEHNR, FQNEAQ (reference sequence). The CDR3 here is CASSSPVVGTEAFF. CDR3 DNA sequence: TGTGCCAGCAGCTCCCCCGTTGTGGGGACTGAAGCTTTCTTT.

This clonotype was detected only a few times. The chain combines TRBV7-7 with TRBJ2-2, with D maybe TRBD2 (5 bases). The CDR3 contains 15 residues. The germline V gene encodes CDR1 SSHAT and CDR2 FNYEAQ (reference sequence). CDR3 loop: CATASPGCLTGELFF. The CDR3 DNA reads as TGTGCTACAGCGTCTCCGGGATGCCTCACCGGGGAGCTGTTTTTT.

Only a few counts were recorded for this clonotype. The V gene is TRBV7-9, the J gene TRBJ1-2; D call uncertain. CDR3 length: 14 residues. Trimming shortened V by 2 bases and J by 4 bases, and 11 bases separated the two germline ends. Per germline, CDR1 SEHNR and CDR2 FQNEAQ (reference sequence). The CDR3 region is CASSLRTDFYGYTF. As DNA, the CDR3 is TGTGCCAGCAGCTTACGGACGGATTTCTATGGCTACACCTTC.

The sample holds a few counts of this clonotype. The chain uses TRBV5-4 and TRBJ2-1, with unresolved D. Germline-derived CDR1 and CDR2 are SGHNT and YYREEE (reference sequence). Trimming took off 4 bases at V and 5 bases at J, with 19 bases between the two ends. The CDR3 consists of 16 residues. The CDR3 DNA is TGTGCCAGCAGCCGCCACGAAGTTGCACCCGACAATGAGCAGTTCTTC. Its protein is CASSRHEVAPDNEQFF.

This clonotype was observed a few times. The chain has TRBV7-8 and TRBJ2-1; unclear D gene. The germline gives CDR1 SGHVS, CDR2 FQNEAQ. CDR3 size: 13 residues. V gave up 1 base and J gave up 5 bases, with 6 bases separating them. CDR3 DNA sequence: TGTGCCAGCAGCTTAGTTCAGCACAATGAGCAGTTCTTC. Protein: CASSLVQHNEQFF.

The chain joins TRBV7-9 to TRBJ2-3, with 12 bases matching TRBD2. CDR3 length: 15 amino acids. J was trimmed by 6 bases and V by 4 bases; bases with no gene match: 5. Germline assignment: CDR1 SEHNR and CDR2 FQNEAQ (reference sequence). For the CDR3, the DNA is TGTGCCAGCAGCTCCCGGACTAGCGGGGAGGATACGCAGTATTTT. Residues: CASSSRTSGEDTQYF.

The table lists this clonotype with many counts. This rearrangement joins TRBV5-1 to TRBJ2-5, with TRBD2 identical over 10 bases. Losses at the gene ends were 4 bases for V and 3 bases for J; bases not matched to a gene: 3. Germline loops: CDR1 SGHRS, CDR2 YFSETQ. This CDR3 spans 14 amino acids. CDR3 nucleotide sequence: TGCGCCAGCAGCCCTACTAGCGGGGAAGAGACCCAGTACTTC. It codes for CASSPTSGEETQYF.

This clonotype was detected many times. The rearrangement uses TRBV12-3 or TRBV12-4 and TRBJ2-3; TRBD1 matches 8 bases. J was trimmed by 4 bases and V by 6 bases; bases with no gene match: 6. The CDR3 extends over 14 amino acids. CDR3 protein: CASSPTGVPDTQYF. The CDR3, as DNA: TGTGCCAGCAGCCCGACAGGGGTTCCAGATACGCAGTATTTT.

This clonotype was found many times. The gene calls are TRBV7-2 and TRBJ2-3; D not resolved. The CDR3 is made up of 14 amino acids. Germline-derived CDR1 and CDR2 are SGHTA and FQGNSA. The V and J ends lost 0 bases and 6 bases respectively, with 10 bases between them. The CDR3 loop reads CASSLATPKDTQYF. CDR3 DNA: TGTGCCAGCAGCTTAGCCACACCTAAGGATACGCAGTATTTT.

The rearrangement links TRBV6-1 to TRBJ2-2; possibly TRBD1 for D (6 bases). This CDR3 is 16 amino acids long. V lost 3 bases and J 3 bases, leaving 14 bases between the germline ends. Germline CDR1 reads MNHNS; CDR2 reads SASEGT. CDR3 sequence reads: CASSDVSGEDTGELFF. CDR3 nucleotides: TGTGCCAGCAGTGATGTTTCAGGGGAAGACACCGGGGAGCTGTTTTTT.

This clonotype showed up just a few times. This rearrangement joins TRBV30 to TRBJ1-2; 8 nucleotides agree with TRBD1. V was clipped by 2 bases and J by 5 bases; unmatched bases: 10. CDR1 is GTSNPN, CDR2 SVGIG, per germline (reference sequence). CDR3 size: 15 residues. CDR3 amino acids: CAWSFSGTGYYGYTF. In nucleotides, the CDR3 is TGTGCCTGGAGTTTTTCCGGGACAGGATATTATGGCTACACCTTC.